The source of this T cell receptor (beta chain) is a study of cytomegalovirus exposure and HLA in healthy donors. Remarks on this clone: Its antigen is not identified.

Findings of the study overall: What was likely a sequencing artifact was a cluster of highly shared sequence variants.

Unrecorded immune exposure was likely among donors, who were nominally healthy when sampled. The PCR was carried out with 60 Vbeta primers and 13 Jbeta primers. Clones were read by immunoSEQ multiplex PCR, and TCRdb kept only the in-frame ones, dropping some. Here the sample spans approximately 130,000 clones, about 81% being singletons. This CDR3 has 14 amino acids. Germline CDR1 is SGHAT and CDR2 is FQDESV (reference sequence). Trimming cost V 6 bases and J 6 bases; bases outside gene matches: 7. Sequenced input: PBMCs. The TCR comes from a woman aged 35 to 49 in good health and CMV-seropositive. The chain has TRBV11-1 and TRBJ1-1; 10 positions agree with TRBD1. For the CDR3, the DNA is TGTGCCAGCAGTTCAGACAGGGGGCGGCCTGAAGCTTTCTTT. Protein sequence: CASSSDRGRPEAFF.